This note documents a single T cell receptor beta chain sequence. The antigen is undetermined. PCR amplification relied on 60 Vbeta primers (plus 13 Jbeta primers). Assay used: immunoSEQ multiplex PCR; TCRdb lists only in-frame clones, some missing. The sample yields 120,000 or so clones, 60% to 85% seen once. This specimen belongs to a study of cytomegalovirus exposure and HLA in healthy donors. Across the whole study: Some 85 million unique TCRs from HLA-typed donors were held in an early data release.

The germline CDR1 and CDR2 sequences are SGDLS and YYNGEE. The CDR3 spans 15 residues. V trimming: 0 bases; J trimming: 8 bases; junction bases outside the gene matches: 9. Study-wide points: For cytomegalovirus status, the classifier reportedly gave diagnoses with high specificity and sensitivity. Most of the TCR beta V segments (in an earlier analysis) were productive either about 87% or about 30% of the time. Upon later analysis, HLA-associated TCR beta chains proved more clonally expanded than other, equally common chains.

The origin of this receptor is a woman in her thirties or forties in good health and CMV-seropositive. This chain uses TRBV9 with TRBJ1-2, with 8 bases fitting TRBD1. Specimen: PBMCs. CDR3 residues: CASSVGDRGPRGYTF. CDR3 DNA: TGTGCCAGCAGCGTAGGTGACAGGGGTCCGAGAGGCTACACCTTC.